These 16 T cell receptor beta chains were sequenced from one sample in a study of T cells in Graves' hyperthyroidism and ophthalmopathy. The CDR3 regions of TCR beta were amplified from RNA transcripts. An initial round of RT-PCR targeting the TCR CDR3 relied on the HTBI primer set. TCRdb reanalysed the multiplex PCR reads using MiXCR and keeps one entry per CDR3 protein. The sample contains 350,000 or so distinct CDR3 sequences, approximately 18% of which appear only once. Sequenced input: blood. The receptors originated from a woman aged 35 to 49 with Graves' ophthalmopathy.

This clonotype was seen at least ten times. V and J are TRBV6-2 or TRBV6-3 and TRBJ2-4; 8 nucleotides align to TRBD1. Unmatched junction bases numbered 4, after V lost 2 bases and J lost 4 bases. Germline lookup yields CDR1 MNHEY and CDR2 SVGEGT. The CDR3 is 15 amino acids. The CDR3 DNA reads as TGTGCCAGCAGTTACCCCACAGGGGGGAAAAACATTCAGTACTTC. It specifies CASSYPTGGKNIQYF.

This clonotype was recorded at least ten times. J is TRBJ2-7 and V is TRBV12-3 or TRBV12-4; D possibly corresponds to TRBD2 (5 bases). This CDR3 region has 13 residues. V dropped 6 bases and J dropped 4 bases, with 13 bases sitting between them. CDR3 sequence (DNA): TGTGCCAGCAGCTCCGTCGGGAATTACGAGCAGTACTTC. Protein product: CASSSVGNYEQYF.

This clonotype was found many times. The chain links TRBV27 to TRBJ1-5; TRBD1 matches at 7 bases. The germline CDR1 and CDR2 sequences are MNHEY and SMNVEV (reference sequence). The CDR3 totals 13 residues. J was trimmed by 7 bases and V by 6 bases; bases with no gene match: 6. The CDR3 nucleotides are TGTGCCAGCAGGAGACAGGGAGGCCAGCCCCAGCATTTT. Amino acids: CASRRQGGQPQHF.

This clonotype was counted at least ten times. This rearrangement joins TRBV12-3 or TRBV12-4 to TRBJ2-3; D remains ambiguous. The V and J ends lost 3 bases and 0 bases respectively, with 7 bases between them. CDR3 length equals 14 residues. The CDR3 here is CASSFGQSTDTQYF. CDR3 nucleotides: TGTGCCAGCAGTTTCGGGCAGAGCACAGATACGCAGTATTTT.

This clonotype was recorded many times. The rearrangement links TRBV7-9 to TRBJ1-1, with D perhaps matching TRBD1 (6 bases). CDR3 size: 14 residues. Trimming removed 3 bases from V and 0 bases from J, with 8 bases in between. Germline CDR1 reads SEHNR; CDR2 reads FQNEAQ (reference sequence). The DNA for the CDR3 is TGTGCCAGCAGCTTCGCAGGGGTGAACACTGAAGCTTTCTTT. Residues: CASSFAGVNTEAFF.

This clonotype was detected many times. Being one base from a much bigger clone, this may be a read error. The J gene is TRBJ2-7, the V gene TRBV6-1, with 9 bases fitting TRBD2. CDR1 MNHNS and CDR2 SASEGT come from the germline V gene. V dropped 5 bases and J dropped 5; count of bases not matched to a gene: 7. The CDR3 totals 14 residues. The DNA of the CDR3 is TGTGCCAGCAGTCTGATTAGCGGGAGCCACGAGCAGTACTTC. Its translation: CASSLISGSHEQYF.

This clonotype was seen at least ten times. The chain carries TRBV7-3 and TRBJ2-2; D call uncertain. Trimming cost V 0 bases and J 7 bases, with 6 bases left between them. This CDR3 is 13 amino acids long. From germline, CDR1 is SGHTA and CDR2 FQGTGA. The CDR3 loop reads CASSLTRGGELFF. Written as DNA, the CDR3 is TGTGCCAGCAGCTTAACACGAGGCGGGGAGCTGTTTTTT.

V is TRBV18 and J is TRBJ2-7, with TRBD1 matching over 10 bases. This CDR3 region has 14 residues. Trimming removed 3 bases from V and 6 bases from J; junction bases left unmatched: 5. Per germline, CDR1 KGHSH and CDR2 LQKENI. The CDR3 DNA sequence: TGTGCCAGCTCACCTGGGACAGGGGATCGCGAGCAGTACTTC. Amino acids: CASSPGTGDREQYF.

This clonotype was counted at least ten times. The CDR3 DNA follows: TGTGCCAGCAGCTCGTACGGGGAGCAGTACTTC. It specifies CASSSYGEQYF. V is TRBV27 and J is TRBJ2-7; unclear D gene. Germline V gene data show CDR1 as MNHEY and CDR2 as SMNVEV (reference sequence). Deletions cut 6 bases from V and 7 bases from J, with 10 bases between. The CDR3 consists of 11 residues.

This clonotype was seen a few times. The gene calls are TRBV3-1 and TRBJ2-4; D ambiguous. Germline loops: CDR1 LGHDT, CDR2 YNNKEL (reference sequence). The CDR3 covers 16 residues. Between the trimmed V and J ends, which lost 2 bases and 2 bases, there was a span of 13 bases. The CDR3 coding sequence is TGTGCCAGCAGCCAATTAGTCCGGGCCCCCAAAAACATTCAGTACTTC. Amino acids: CASSQLVRAPKNIQYF.

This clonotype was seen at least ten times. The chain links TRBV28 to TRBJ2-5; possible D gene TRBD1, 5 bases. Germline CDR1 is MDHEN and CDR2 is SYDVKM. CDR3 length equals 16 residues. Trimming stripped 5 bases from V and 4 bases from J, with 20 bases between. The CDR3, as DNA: TGTGCCAGCAGTCTGTCGAGGCAGGGTAATTTAGAGACCCAGTACTTC. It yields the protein CASSLSRQGNLETQYF.

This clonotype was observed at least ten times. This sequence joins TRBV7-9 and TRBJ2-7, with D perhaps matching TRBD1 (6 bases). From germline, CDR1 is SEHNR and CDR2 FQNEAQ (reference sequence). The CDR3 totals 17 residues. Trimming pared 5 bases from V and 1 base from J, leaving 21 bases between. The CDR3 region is CASSQTFRRDKSYEQYF. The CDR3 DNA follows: TGTGCCAGCAGCCAGACCTTTCGCCGGGACAAGTCCTACGAGCAGTACTTC.

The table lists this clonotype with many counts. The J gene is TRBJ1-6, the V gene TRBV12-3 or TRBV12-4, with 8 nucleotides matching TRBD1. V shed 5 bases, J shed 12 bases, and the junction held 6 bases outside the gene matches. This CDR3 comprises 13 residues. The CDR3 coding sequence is TGTGCCAGCAGTAGAGGGACAGGCTTACCCCTCCACTTT. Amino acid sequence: CASSRGTGLPLHF.

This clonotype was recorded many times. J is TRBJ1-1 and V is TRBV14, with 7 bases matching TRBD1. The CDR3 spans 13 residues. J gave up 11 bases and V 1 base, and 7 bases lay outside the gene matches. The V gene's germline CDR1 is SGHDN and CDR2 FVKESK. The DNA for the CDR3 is TGTGCCAGCAGCCAAGCAGGGGGTTCCGGCGCTTTCTTT. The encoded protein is CASSQAGGSGAFF.

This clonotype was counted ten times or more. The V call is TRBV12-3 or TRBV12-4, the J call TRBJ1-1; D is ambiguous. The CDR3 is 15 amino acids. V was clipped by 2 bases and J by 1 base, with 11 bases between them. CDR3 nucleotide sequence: TGTGCCAGCAGTTTATCAAGCATCAGGAACACTGAAGCTTTCTTT. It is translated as CASSLSSIRNTEAFF.

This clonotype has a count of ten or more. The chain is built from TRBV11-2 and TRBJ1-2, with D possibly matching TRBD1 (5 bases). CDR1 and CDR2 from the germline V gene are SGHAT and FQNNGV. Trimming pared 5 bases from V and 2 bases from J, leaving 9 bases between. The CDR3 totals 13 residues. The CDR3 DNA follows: TGTGCCAGCAGCCCGGACAACAACTATGGCTACACCTTC. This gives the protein CASSPDNNYGYTF.